The 30 T cell receptor beta chains below all came from one sample that was sequenced in a study of blood T cell repertoires in COVID-19. Clones were sequenced by immunoSEQ multiplex PCR, and TCRdb holds only the in-frame ones, with some missing. The table has 300,000 or so clones, roughly 90% seen once. Sequencing used PBMCs or T cells enriched from blood (not recorded which). The receptors shown here come from a man between 60 and 75 years old who had recovered from COVID-19.

This chain uses TRBV5-4 with TRBJ1-2, with 8 nucleotides matching TRBD1. This CDR3 region has 16 residues. The V gene's germline CDR1 is SGHNT and CDR2 YYREEE (reference sequence). The trim removed 3 bases at V and 2 bases at J, leaving 9 bases unmatched. In nucleotides, the CDR3 is TGTGCCAGCAGCTCCGGGACAGGCGTATCCAACTATGGCTACACCTTC. It specifies CASSSGTGVSNYGYTF.

The chain combines TRBV30 with TRBJ1-3, with D maybe TRBD1 (6 bases). CDR1 and CDR2 (germline): GTSNPN, SVGIG (reference sequence). The CDR3 spans 13 residues. Trimming removed 3 bases at V and 4 bases at J, with 10 bases between. This CDR3 is CAWRAGQGNTIYF. CDR3 in DNA: TGTGCCTGGAGGGCCGGACAGGGAAACACCATATATTTT.

The chain has TRBV9 and TRBJ2-5; tentatively, D is TRBD2 (5 bases). CDR1 SGDLS and CDR2 YYNGEE come from the germline V gene. The CDR3 sequence is 17 residues long. The V and J ends lost 5 bases and 5 bases respectively, with 25 bases between them. CDR3 sequence (DNA): TGTGCCAGCAGGGATAGATTCAGCGGTCGCGTAGTGGAGACCCAGTACTTC. Its protein is CASRDRFSGRVVETQYF.

The chain carries TRBV6-5 and TRBJ2-4; D may be TRBD1 (6 bases). Deletions cut 4 bases from V and 0 bases from J, with 13 bases between. Germline V gene sequence: CDR1 MNHEY, CDR2 SVGAGI. The CDR3 loop spans 16 amino acids. CDR3 loop: CASSSPWGPAKNIQYF. The CDR3 DNA sequence: TGTGCCAGCAGTTCGCCGTGGGGGCCAGCCAAAAACATTCAGTACTTC.

This clone was picked up a small number of times. The chain uses TRBV6-5 and TRBJ1-5, with D maybe TRBD1 (5 bases). This CDR3 is 13 amino acids long. Germline CDR1 MNHEY, CDR2 SVGAGI. The germline V and J ends were trimmed by 6 bases and 5 bases, with 11 bases remaining between them. Written as DNA, the CDR3 is TGTGCCAGCAGCACTCAAGGGGATCAGCCCCAGCATTTT. This gives the protein CASSTQGDQPQHF.

This clone was detected once. The chain couples TRBV6-4 to TRBJ2-2; tentative D call: TRBD1 (6 bases). The CDR3 sequence is 15 residues long. With 5 bases removed from V and 3 bases from J, the gap between germline ends came to 13 bases. Germline CDR1 and CDR2: MRHNA and SNTAGT. The CDR3 protein is CASSKQGKDTGELFF. DNA of the CDR3: TGTGCCAGCAGTAAACAGGGTAAGGACACCGGGGAGCTGTTTTTT.

The chain employs TRBV19 and TRBJ1-1; D ambiguous. The germline V gene has CDR1 LNHDA and CDR2 SQIVND (reference sequence). Trimming stripped 0 bases from V and 13 bases from J, with 18 bases between. This CDR3 has 14 residues. The CDR3 bases are TGTGCCAGTAGTATAGATCGAAGTGGTGGTGAGGTTTTCTTT. Translated: CASSIDRSGGEVFF.

This rearrangement joins TRBV7-9 to TRBJ1-2; 9 bases match TRBD1. Per germline, CDR1 SEHNR and CDR2 FQNEAQ (reference sequence). The ends lost 3 bases at V and 4 bases at J; junction bases unmatched: 3. CDR3 length: 14 amino acids. CDR3 in DNA: TGTGCCAGCAGCTTCGGACAGGGGACCTATGGCTACACCTTC. Its translation is CASSFGQGTYGYTF. Using reference TRBV7-9 and TRBJ1-2 for the parts outside the CDR3, the full variable domain is DTGVSQNPRHKITKRGQNVTFRCDPISEHNRLYWYRQTLGQGPEFLTYFQNEAQLEKSRLLSDRFSAERPKGSFSTLEIQRTEQGDSAMYLCASSFGQGTYGYTFGSGTRLTVV.

In DNA, the CDR3 is TGCAGTGCTAGACCGCAGGGTTTGGCTTTCTTT. This encodes CSARPQGLAFF. The V and J genes are TRBV20-1 and TRBJ1-1, with a tentative D call TRBD1 (5 bases). The CDR3 contains 11 residues. Germline CDR1 DFQATT, CDR2 SNEGSKA (reference sequence). V was shortened by 2 bases and J by 11 bases, with 12 bases between the two germline ends.

The chain links TRBV6-1 to TRBJ1-3; no reliable D call. Trimming cost V 0 bases and J 5 bases, with 8 bases left between them. Germline CDR1 MNHNS, CDR2 SASEGT. The CDR3 is 14 amino acids. CDR3 protein: CASSEAPGRNTIYF. The CDR3 DNA reads TGTGCCAGCAGTGAAGCCCCAGGCCGAAACACCATATATTTT.

The rearrangement uses TRBV5-6 and TRBJ1-1; 8 nucleotides line up with TRBD1. The J segment lost 0 bases and the V segment lost 4 bases, leaving 8 bases of the junction unmatched. Germline V gene sequence: CDR1 SGHDT, CDR2 YYEEEE. This CDR3 is built from 16 residues. CDR3 loop: CASSKTGAIMNTEAFF. CDR3 in DNA: TGTGCCAGCAGCAAGACAGGGGCGATCATGAACACTGAAGCTTTCTTT.

This clone was seen a handful of times. The CDR3 here is CAGDRANYEQYF. CDR3 nucleotide sequence: TGTGCCGGGGACAGGGCGAACTACGAGCAGTACTTC. J is TRBJ2-7 and V is TRBV30, with 9 positions matching TRBD1. Germline V gene data show CDR1 as GTSNPN and CDR2 as SVGIG (reference sequence). This CDR3 comprises 12 residues. Trimming at V came to 8 bases and at J to 3 bases, leaving 5 bases not matched to a gene.

V is TRBV6-5 and J is TRBJ2-1; D may be TRBD2 (6 bases). The CDR3 totals 13 residues. V was cut by 6 bases and J by 9 bases, with 15 bases left in between. In germline, CDR1 is MNHEY, CDR2 SVGAGI. The CDR3 sequence: CASSPPGGTEQFF. The CDR3 DNA sequence: TGTGCCAGCAGCCCCCCAGGAGGGACTGAGCAGTTCTTC.

V usage is TRBV5-1 and J usage is TRBJ1-1; D might be TRBD1 (6 bases). CDR3 length: 15 amino acids. V lost 2 bases and J 0 bases, leaving 11 bases between the germline ends. Germline loops: CDR1 SGHRS, CDR2 YFSETQ. CDR3 bases: TGCGCCAGCAGCTTACAGGGCTCCATGAACACTGAAGCTTTCTTT. It yields the protein CASSLQGSMNTEAFF.

J is TRBJ2-3 and V is TRBV14; 7 nucleotides line up with TRBD1. Germline V gene data show CDR1 as SGHDN and CDR2 as FVKESK. Trimming removed 0 bases from V and 4 bases from J; junction bases left unmatched: 7. This CDR3 spans 16 amino acids. The CDR3 loop is CASSQDGGQLSDTQYF. The CDR3 nucleotides read TGTGCCAGCAGCCAAGATGGGGGACAGCTGTCAGATACGCAGTATTTT.

The J gene is TRBJ1-5, the V gene TRBV30; D not certain. The germline CDR1 and CDR2 sequences are GTSNPN and SVGIG (reference sequence). V lost 1 base, J lost 3 bases, and 10 bases lay in between. CDR3 size: 14 residues. The CDR3 DNA sequence: TGTGCCTGGAGTGGCTTGCAGTTCAATCAGCCCCAGCATTTT. Amino acid sequence: CAWSGLQFNQPQHF.

The table lists this clone with a count of one. V usage is TRBV11-2 and J usage is TRBJ2-7, with a weak D call TRBD2 (6 bases). CDR1 and CDR2 (germline): SGHAT, FQNNGV. CDR3 size: 15 residues. Trimming took off 3 bases at V and 8 bases at J, with 20 bases between the two ends. CDR3 coding DNA: TGTGCCAGCAGCTTTATGGGGGGAGCGGGTCTAAAGCAGTACTTC. Translation gives CASSFMGGAGLKQYF.

V gene TRBV6-5 combines with J gene TRBJ1-5, with D tentatively TRBD1 (5 bases). Germline lookup yields CDR1 MNHEY and CDR2 SVGAGI. The V and J ends lost 4 bases and 9 bases respectively, with 10 bases between them. This CDR3 is built from 12 residues. This chain's CDR3 is CASSSAGRPQHF. The CDR3 nucleotides read TGTGCCAGCAGTTCGGCGGGGCGGCCCCAGCATTTT.

The V and J genes are TRBV19 and TRBJ2-7, with TRBD2 matching 14 bases. The trim removed 3 bases at V and 6 bases at J, leaving 10 bases unmatched. This CDR3 is 17 amino acids long. Germline V gene data show CDR1 as LNHDA and CDR2 as SQIVND (reference sequence). CDR3 loop: CASSIGLAGGRGIEQYF. CDR3 sequence (DNA): TGTGCCAGTAGTATCGGACTAGCGGGAGGCCGCGGGATCGAGCAGTACTTC.

The chain combines TRBV10-3 with TRBJ1-1; 10 bases line up with TRBD1. The CDR3 runs 16 residues. The J segment lost 3 bases and the V segment lost 8 bases, leaving 12 bases of the junction unmatched. Germline V CDR1 and CDR2: ENHRY, SYGVKD. The CDR3 sequence: CAIRQGALSSDTEAFF. The CDR3 region has the DNA TGTGCCATCCGACAGGGGGCGCTGTCTTCGGACACTGAAGCTTTCTTT.

The chain uses TRBV7-9 and TRBJ1-2; the D is unclear. V lost 8 bases, J lost 0 bases, and 13 bases lay in between. Germline loops: CDR1 SEHNR, CDR2 FQNEAQ (reference sequence). The CDR3 length is 14 residues. The CDR3 loop is CASRSAGANYGYTF. DNA of the CDR3: TGTGCCAGCCGATCCGCCGGAGCTAACTATGGCTACACCTTC.

This rearrangement joins TRBV19 to TRBJ2-2, with D perhaps TRBD2 (6 bases). This CDR3 contains 15 residues. Germline V lookup: CDR1 LNHDA, CDR2 SQIVND (reference sequence). Deletions cut 6 bases from V and 4 bases from J, with 15 bases between. The CDR3 coding sequence is TGTGCCAGTAGACCGCCTAGCGCGGGCACCGGGGAGCTGTTTTTT. Its translation is CASRPPSAGTGELFF.

The J gene is TRBJ2-1, the V gene TRBV7-3; 15 nucleotides agree with TRBD2. Germline V gene sequence: CDR1 SGHTA, CDR2 FQGTGA. After removal of 5 bases from V and 7 bases from J, the junction contained 6 bases not matched to a gene. The CDR3 has 16 residues. CDR3 coding DNA: TGTGCCAGCAGCATCCAGGGGACTAGCGGGGGGAATGAGCAGTTCTTC. It specifies CASSIQGTSGGNEQFF.

The CDR3 nucleotides are TGTGCCAGTAGAAATCTGCGGAGCCTCCAAGAGACCCAGTACTTC. Its translation: CASRNLRSLQETQYF. The rearrangement links TRBV19 to TRBJ2-5; D remains ambiguous. CDR1 and CDR2 (germline): LNHDA, SQIVND (reference sequence). V lost 6 bases and J lost 1, with 15 bases in between. CDR3 length: 15 amino acids.

The chain is built from TRBV5-1 and TRBJ2-3; TRBD2 matches at 8 bases. Trimming at V came to 2 bases and at J to 6 bases, leaving 14 bases not matched to a gene. CDR3 length: 17 residues. Germline V gene data show CDR1 as SGHRS and CDR2 as YFSETQ. This CDR3 is CASSLATSGGGWDTQYF. For the CDR3, the DNA is TGCGCCAGCAGCTTAGCCACTAGCGGAGGGGGATGGGATACGCAGTATTTT.

The chain uses TRBV15 and TRBJ1-2; 9 bases map to TRBD1. The V and J ends lost 4 bases and 2 bases, in that order; junction bases with no gene match: 5. The CDR3 covers 15 residues. Germline V gene sequence: CDR1 LNHNV, CDR2 YYDKDF (reference sequence). Here the CDR3 DNA reads TGTGCCACCAGCACCGCGGACAGGGGCAACTATGGCTACACCTTC. Protein sequence: CATSTADRGNYGYTF.

The J gene is TRBJ2-5, the V gene TRBV25-1, with D perhaps matching TRBD2 (5 bases). From germline, CDR1 is MGHDK and CDR2 SYGVNS. There are 13 residues in the CDR3. V shed 4 bases and J shed 3 bases, with 9 bases lying between them. CDR3 region: CASSAWGEETQYF. DNA of the CDR3: TGTGCCAGCAGTGCTTGGGGAGAAGAGACCCAGTACTTC.

The V and J genes are TRBV7-8 and TRBJ1-1; TRBD1 agrees at 8 bases. CDR3 size: 14 residues. Trimming removed 4 bases from V and 0 bases from J; junction bases left unmatched: 1. Germline V CDR1 and CDR2: SGHVS, FQNEAQ. The CDR3 bases are TGTGCCAGCAGCTGGGGACAGGTGAACACTGAAGCTTTCTTT. Amino acids: CASSWGQVNTEAFF.

This clone appeared once. The rearrangement links TRBV27 to TRBJ1-2; TRBD1 matches at 8 bases. The CDR3 has 12 amino acids. Germline assignment: CDR1 MNHEY and CDR2 SMNVEV (reference sequence). V was pared by 3 bases and J by 8 bases, with 2 bases of the junction left unmatched. In DNA, the CDR3 is TGTGCCAGCAGTTTCAGGGGGCACGGCTACACCTTC. Its protein is CASSFRGHGYTF.

The CDR3, as DNA: TGTGCCAGCAGCTTAGGGGTTCTAGCGGGGGGGACCGGGGAGCTGTTTTTT. It translates to CASSLGVLAGGTGELFF. V usage is TRBV7-2 and J usage is TRBJ2-2; 12 bases are shared with TRBD2. V shed 1 base, J shed 5 bases, and the junction held 5 bases outside the gene matches. The CDR3 consists of 17 residues. Per the germline V gene, CDR1 is SGHTA and CDR2 is FQGNSA.